These 3 T cell receptor beta chains share one sample of origin, sequenced in a study of T cell repertoires in cytomegalovirus infection. No cognate antigen is known for these TCRs. TCRdb re-derived calls from the reads in MiXCR, one entry per CDR3 protein. The sample consists of some 480,000 distinct CDR3 sequences, roughly a third of them appearing once. Source: cultured PBMCs, taken from culture after CMV antigen stimulation. All receptors derive from a human donor in good health (CMV status not recorded). Some clones in this sample may be carry-over from other donors' samples.

In this sample, this clonotype turned up a few times. The chain combines TRBV27 with TRBJ2-3, with unresolved D. The germline V gene encodes CDR1 MNHEY and CDR2 SMNVEV (reference sequence). Trimming removed 4 bases from V and 6 bases from J, with 8 bases in between. The length of the CDR3 is 12 residues. CDR3: CASSSPTDTQYF. CDR3 in DNA: TGTGCCAGCAGTTCCCCTACGGATACGCAGTATTTT.

The chain uses TRBV6-2 or TRBV6-3 and TRBJ2-1, with 9 bases that match TRBD2. The CDR3 covers 13 residues. J gave up 9 bases and V 7 bases, and 7 bases lay outside the gene matches. Germline CDR1 reads MNHEY; CDR2 reads SVGEGT. The CDR3 loop is CASTGLALGEQFF. The DNA of the CDR3 is TGTGCCAGCACGGGACTAGCACTAGGTGAGCAGTTCTTC.

The V call is TRBV10-3, the J call TRBJ2-5, with TRBD2 identical over 11 bases. The CDR3 has 16 amino acids. V lost 6 bases to trimming and J lost 1 base; unmatched junction nucleotides: 7. Per the germline V gene, CDR1 is ENHRY and CDR2 is SYGVKD. The CDR3 region has the DNA TGTGCCATCAGAGTAGCGGGAGGGCCGCCCCAAGAGACCCAGTACTTC. Its translation: CAIRVAGGPPQETQYF.